Listed below are T cell receptor beta chains from one sample, sequenced in a study of T-cell memory formation after mild COVID-19. In TCRdb, the 5' RACE reads were re-called with MiXCR into one record per CDR3 protein. The sample comprises about 390,000 distinct CDR3 sequences, under 25% of which are singletons, and about 12% rests with the top ten. The material sequenced was PBMCs or a T cell subset sorted from them (not recorded which). All receptors come from an adult woman who had mild COVID-19 (a few samples of this study predate the infection). Cell type and time point are not known. Both conserved end residues are part of each CDR3.

v_call	j_call	cdr3_aa
TRBV2	TRBJ2-5	CASSEEGTQRETQYF
TRBV4-1	TRBJ2-7	CASSQEGTSYEQYF
TRBV11-2	TRBJ2-1	CASSSDRYNEQFF
TRBV5-5	TRBJ2-7	CASSLGPRTGLAAYEQYF
TRBV9	TRBJ2-3	CASSGEREGPTDTQYF
TRBV2	TRBJ2-7	CASKLDGHEQYF
TRBV7-8	TRBJ2-5	CASSDGTGTETQYF
TRBV12-3/TRBV12-4	TRBJ1-2	CASSLVGDSAYGYTF
TRBV11-2	TRBJ2-7	CASSLEGLAGVDYEQYF
TRBV15	TRBJ1-4	CATSIEGARGEKLFF
TRBV6-2/TRBV6-3	TRBJ2-3	CASRADSYTDTQYF
TRBV20-1	TRBJ2-7	CSARGAYEQYF
TRBV11-3	TRBJ2-1	CASSPAGGAGGRNNEQFF
TRBV27	TRBJ2-1	CASRLSGSSYNEQFF
TRBV6-5	TRBJ2-5	CASSYREGVAGPYF
TRBV7-6	TRBJ2-3	CASSLSKTGHTDTQYF